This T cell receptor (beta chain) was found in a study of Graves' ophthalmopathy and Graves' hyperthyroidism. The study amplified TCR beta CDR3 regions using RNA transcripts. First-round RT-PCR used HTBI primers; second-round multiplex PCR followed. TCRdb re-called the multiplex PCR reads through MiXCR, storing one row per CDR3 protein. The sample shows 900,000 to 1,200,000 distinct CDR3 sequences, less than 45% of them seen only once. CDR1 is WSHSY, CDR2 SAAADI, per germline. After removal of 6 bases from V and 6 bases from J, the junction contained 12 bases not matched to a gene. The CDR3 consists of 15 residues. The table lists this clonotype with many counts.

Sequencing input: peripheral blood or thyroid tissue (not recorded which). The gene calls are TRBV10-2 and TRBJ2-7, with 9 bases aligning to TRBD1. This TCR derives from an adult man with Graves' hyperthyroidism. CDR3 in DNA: TGCGCCAGCAGCCAACGGGACAGGGAGTACGCCGAGCAGTACTTC. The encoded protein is CASSQRDREYAEQYF.